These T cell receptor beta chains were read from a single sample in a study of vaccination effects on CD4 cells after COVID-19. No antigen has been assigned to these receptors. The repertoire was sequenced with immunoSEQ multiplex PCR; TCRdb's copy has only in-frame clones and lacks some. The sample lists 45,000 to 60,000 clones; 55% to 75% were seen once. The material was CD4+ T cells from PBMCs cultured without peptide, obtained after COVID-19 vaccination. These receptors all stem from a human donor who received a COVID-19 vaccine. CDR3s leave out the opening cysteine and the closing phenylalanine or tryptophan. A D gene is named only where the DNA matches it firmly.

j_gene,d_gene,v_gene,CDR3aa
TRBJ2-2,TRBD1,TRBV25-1,ASSALQGAGTGELF
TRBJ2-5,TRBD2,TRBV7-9,ASSFGSREAETQY
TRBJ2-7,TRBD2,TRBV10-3,AINSGLAATYEQY
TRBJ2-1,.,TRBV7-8,ASSLAGTGRHSYNEQF
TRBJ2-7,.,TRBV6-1,ASSELAGGPYEQY
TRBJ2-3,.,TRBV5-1,ASSGLPGPTDTQY
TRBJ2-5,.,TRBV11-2,ASSLAWENQETQY
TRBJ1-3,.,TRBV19,ASTESGTQGNTIY
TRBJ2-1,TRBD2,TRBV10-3,AIRTSGGDNEQF
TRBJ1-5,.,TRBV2,ASSVEGHSNQPQH
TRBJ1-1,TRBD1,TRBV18,ASSTTGMNTEAF
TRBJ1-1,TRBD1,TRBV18,ASSATGAITEAF
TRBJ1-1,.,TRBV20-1,SASYGGPEAF
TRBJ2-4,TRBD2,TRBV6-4,ASSDSTNPGRSWAKNIQY
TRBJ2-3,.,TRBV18,ASSPVHQDTDTQY
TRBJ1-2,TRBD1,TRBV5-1,ASSPGQGAQYT
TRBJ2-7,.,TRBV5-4,ASGEGAPYEQY
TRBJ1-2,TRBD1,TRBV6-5,ASSRTGDLDYGYT
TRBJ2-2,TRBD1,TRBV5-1,ASSLGTGGTGELF
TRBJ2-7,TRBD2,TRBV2,ASRPPGAGSSYEQY
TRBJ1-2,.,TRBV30,AWSTPHRAVYGYT
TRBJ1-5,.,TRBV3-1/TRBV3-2,ASSQFGGNQPQH
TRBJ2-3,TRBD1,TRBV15,ATSRGPRQGGSTDTQY
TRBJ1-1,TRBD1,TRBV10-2,ASKLGQGNTEAF
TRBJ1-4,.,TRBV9,ASSVQTGTATNEKLF
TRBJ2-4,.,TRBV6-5,ASSRTVAKNIQY
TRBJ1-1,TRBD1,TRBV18,ATFRGGNTEAF
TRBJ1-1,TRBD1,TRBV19,ASRGRRDMNTEAF
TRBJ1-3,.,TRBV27,ASSFSSGNTIY
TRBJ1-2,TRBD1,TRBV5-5,ASSLEGQGARYT
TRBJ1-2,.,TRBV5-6,ASSPAGHGPNYGYT
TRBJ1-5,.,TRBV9,ASSVGYSNQPQH
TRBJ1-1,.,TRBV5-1,ASSPEPGPKNTEAF
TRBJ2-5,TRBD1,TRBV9,ASTPRTGGAKETQY
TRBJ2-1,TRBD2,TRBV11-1,ASSLGRGGGYNEQF
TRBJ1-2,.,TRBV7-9,ASSQTYNYGYT
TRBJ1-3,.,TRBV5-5,ASSLSLSGNTIY
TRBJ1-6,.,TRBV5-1,ASSLRPNNSPLH
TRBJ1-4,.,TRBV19,ASSAIDGFNEKLF
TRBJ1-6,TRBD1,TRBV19,ASKVGTDNSPLH
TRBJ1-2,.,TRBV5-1,ASSLEGADYGYT
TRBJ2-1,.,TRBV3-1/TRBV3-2,ASSSQSHEQF
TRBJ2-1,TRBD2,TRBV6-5,ASSYGLAVYNEQF
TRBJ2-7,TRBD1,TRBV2,ASSDRVGGHEQY
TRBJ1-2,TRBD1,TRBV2,ASTRTGANPYGYT
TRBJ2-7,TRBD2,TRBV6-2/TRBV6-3,ASSSGTSGRSFSYEQY
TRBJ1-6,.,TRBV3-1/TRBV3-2,ASSQMRDSYLH
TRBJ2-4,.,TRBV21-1,ASSTTGRQY